This T cell receptor (beta chain) emerged from a study of blood T cell repertoires in COVID-19. Individuals aged roughly 18 to 90 years were recruited from 24 US areas. Only in-frame clones appear in the TCRdb table, and some are missing; sequencing was by immunoSEQ multiplex PCR. This sample carries some 270,000 clones, 88% of them seen once, and the ten largest clones take 2.5% to 4%. The clonotype originates from a woman in her thirties or forties who had been exposed to COVID-19. Sequencing used PBMCs or T cells enriched from blood (not recorded which).

CDR3 coding DNA: TGTGCCAGTAGTATTGGGGGCGGAAGTAATGAAAAACTGTTTTTT. Protein: CASSIGGGSNEKLFF. The chain is built from TRBV19 and TRBJ1-4; the D gene is possibly TRBD1 (6 bases). Trimming left V 3 bases short and J 4 bases short, with 12 bases between. The CDR3 loop spans 15 amino acids. CDR1 is LNHDA, CDR2 SQIVND, per germline (reference sequence).